A selection of T cell receptor beta chains follows, all from one sample in a study of T cells of healthy individuals. TCRdb processed the 5' RACE reads anew with MiXCR; each CDR3 protein has one entry. The table lists some 39,000 distinct CDR3 sequences, 4.5% of them singletons. The receptor set was obtained from a human donor in good health. CDR3s leave out the opening cysteine and the closing phenylalanine or tryptophan.

J,V,CDR3
TRBJ2-1,TRBV12-3/TRBV12-4,ASSFPGDRVSEEQF
TRBJ1-6,TRBV2,ASRDRGNSPLH
TRBJ2-7,TRBV10-2,ASILGQAQGEQY
TRBJ1-1,TRBV29-1,SGGTGGTEAF
TRBJ2-7,TRBV2,ATRSLSSYEQY
TRBJ1-1,TRBV6-6,ASTPGRVMNTEAF
TRBJ1-1,TRBV3-1,ASSQERGRMNTEAF
TRBJ2-3,TRBV6-6,ASSPPPKGQSTDTQY
TRBJ2-7,TRBV3-1,ASSQVQAYEQY
TRBJ2-7,TRBV7-6,ASSKLSGSYEQY
TRBJ2-1,TRBV5-6,ASSPEWTSGINEQF
TRBJ1-2,TRBV12-3/TRBV12-4,ASSLALGPRGADYGYT
TRBJ2-7,TRBV29-1,SVEPGTGGLYEQY
TRBJ1-4,TRBV3-1,ASSQNPTGNEKLF
TRBJ2-5,TRBV5-1,ASSLVLGETQY
TRBJ1-1,TRBV29-1,SVASGTANTEAF
TRBJ2-1,TRBV11-3,ASSLGTSGRNNEQF
TRBJ1-2,TRBV12-5,ASGLVLSGTGDGYT
TRBJ1-1,TRBV11-3,ASSLWRGNTEAF
TRBJ1-1,TRBV12-3/TRBV12-4,ASSDRAEAF
TRBJ1-1,TRBV11-3,ASSLVAGTEAF
TRBJ1-4,TRBV6-1,ASTWQLNEKLF
TRBJ2-1,TRBV6-2/TRBV6-3,ASSTGDPLVPNEQF
TRBJ1-3,TRBV19,ASSFATEADGNTIY
TRBJ1-2,TRBV3-1,ASSQDSGDYGYT
TRBJ2-1,TRBV29-1,SVGTSGSSYNEQF
TRBJ2-3,TRBV4-1,ASSPSSGGGTDTQY
TRBJ2-1,TRBV29-1,SAGRGTYNEQF
TRBJ2-2,TRBV5-1,ASTVLAGSGELF
TRBJ2-7,TRBV6-5,ASSDSGQASYEQY
TRBJ1-1,TRBV6-5,ASSPRGSTNTEAF
TRBJ1-2,TRBV19,ASYRGQGASGYT
TRBJ2-7,TRBV20-1,SASGREIYEQY
TRBJ2-7,TRBV28,ASSFDRRYEQY
TRBJ1-3,TRBV20-1,SAHAGGRGLSGNTIY
TRBJ1-2,TRBV12-3/TRBV12-4,ASSLGNRDRVYGYT
TRBJ2-3,TRBV6-2/TRBV6-3,ASRPSPGTQY
TRBJ1-1,TRBV6-1,ASKSTGYMNTEAF
TRBJ2-6,TRBV13,ASSFRNSGANVLT
TRBJ1-4,TRBV4-3,ASSQDGQQGIGEKLF
TRBJ2-7,TRBV6-1,ASSEGTGASYEQY
TRBJ1-1,TRBV28,ASSLLRDFEAF
TRBJ1-3,TRBV7-9,ASSLGDYSGNTIY
TRBJ2-7,TRBV9,ASSPRTSGRGEQY
TRBJ1-1,TRBV6-5,ATGRGNTEAF
TRBJ2-5,TRBV24-1,ATSSTGEPFQETQY
TRBJ1-1,TRBV6-5,ASSYTKGQGNTEAF
TRBJ2-7,TRBV20-1,SASSASGGGIEQY
TRBJ2-7,TRBV18,ASSLRDTVSYEQY
TRBJ2-3,TRBV10-3,AISESGGDRDTQY
TRBJ1-1,TRBV20-1,SARQGRAKNTEAF
TRBJ1-2,TRBV4-1,ASSQDVTRYGYT
TRBJ1-1,TRBV2,ASRSRGQGDTEAF
TRBJ2-1,TRBV13,ASRERVALSNEQF
TRBJ2-7,TRBV7-2,ASSPDFSYEQY
TRBJ2-7,TRBV12-3/TRBV12-4,ASSFWDRDNEQY
TRBJ1-2,TRBV27,ASRPPMGGYT
TRBJ1-1,TRBV10-2,ASSEPTGGNRGTEAF